This entry concerns a single TCR beta chain. This clonotype was seen a handful of times. The antigen it recognizes is unknown. No base qualities exist here, and no much larger clone lies one base off it. Trimming removed 3 bases from V and 5 bases from J, leaving 17 bases between the germline ends. The CDR1 and CDR2 encoded by the germline V gene (reference sequence) are MNHEY and SMNVEV. Including the terminal cysteine and phenylalanine, the CDR3 comprises 15 residues. The sequence is cut down to CDR3 DNA, 45 bases in frame from base 1. Ficoll-Paque density gradient centrifugation was the method used to isolate PBMCs. The sample comes from a study of T-cell memory formation after mild COVID-19 (dated by TCRdb to the early 2020s). About the investigation overall: TCR sequence clusters from the two donors were found to be largely donor specific. Longitudinal TCRalpha and TCRbeta repertoire sequencing tracked T-cell clones expanding and contracting after mild COVID-19 in two donors. Two young, previously healthy adult volunteers, one female and one male, were included in the cohort.

Broad study findings and their caveats: Some responding clones were found in pre-infection memory, which suggests that pre-existing cross-reactive memory T cells took part in the SARS-CoV-2 response. SARS-CoV-2 specificity was not confirmed for the second-wave clones peaking on day 37. From day 15 to 85, contracting clones showed balanced CD4/CD8 phenotypes, whereas a second wave of clones that expanded from day 15 to 37 leaned towards CD4+. The study included only two mild cases, and larger cohorts that include severe cases with pre-infection samples were judged to be necessary. Contracting CD4+ clones appeared mostly in the CM and EM memory subsets, whereas CD8+ clones were enriched in EMRA.

The sample was run on an Illumina NovaSeq 6000. Using 5'RACE with constant-segment primers, TCRalpha and TCRbeta cDNA libraries were constructed, with sample barcodes and unique molecular identifiers added in the process. Trizol reagent was used to extract RNA from every sample. Amplification of the libraries took two PCR steps, and the second step added a second sample barcode plus Illumina TruSeq adapters. Libraries were sequenced on an Illumina NovaSeq with 2 x 150 bp paired-end reads. Regarding the original processing steps: Reads were demultiplexed and collapsed into UMI-guided consensus sequences with migec v1.2.7. Using mixcr v2.1.11, UMI consensuses were aligned to TRA and TRB V and J templates and then assembled into clonotypes. Expanded or contracted clonotypes were those called significant by both edgeR and NoisET, with noise models trained on biological replicates. For edgeR calls, the thresholds were a false discovery rate-adjusted p below 0.01 and a log2 fold-change of 1. As an exploratory analysis of dynamics, max-normalized trajectories of the 1000 most abundant clonotypes were examined by PCA with hierarchical clustering. Separately sequenced CD4+ and CD8+ repertoires were used to assign the CD4 or CD8 phenotype of responding clones. TCRdb ran its own pipeline on the public reads, namely fastp trimming at Q25 and MiXCR clone calling, and kept in-frame beta chains. Rows merge per CDR3 protein into single entries with the most common DNA and genes. These V and J calls derive from TCRdb rather than the authors' analysis. In this sample the table shows 250,000 to 300,000 distinct CDR3 sequences, around 17% of which occur a single time. More than 20% of the sample rests with the top ten.

The source of this sequence is a man aged 18 to 30 who had mild COVID-19 (a few samples of this study predate the infection). The sample titles of this study are shuffled in the database, so cell type and time point are left out; the donor was told from shared clones. Rearrangement joined TRBV27 to TRBJ2-7; the D segment cannot be called with confidence. Sequencing was performed on PBMCs or a T cell subset sorted from them (not recorded which). The DNA sequence is TGTGCCAGCAGTTTGGGTTTCCCGACCAGGCACGAGCAGTACTTC. Its protein is CASSLGFPTRHEQYF.